These T cell receptor beta chains were read from a single sample in a study of control samples from healthy donors and cancer patients. Measured with immunoSEQ multiplex PCR; TCRdb has only the in-frame clones, and not every one. In the table there are around 140,000 clones, around 92% of which are singletons. Sequencing used PBMCs. Receptors originate from a man aged 50 to 60 with head and neck cancer. CDR3s include the opening cysteine and the closing phenylalanine or tryptophan. The order of the fields is D gene, clone size, V gene, CDR3 length, J gene, CDR3 protein, CDR3 DNA. D genes are given only for firm matches. Clone size is given for some rows only: seen once, a few or many times, or a class if the clone is expanded.

D: -
size: once
V: TRBV9
length: 14
J: TRBJ1-3
CDR3: CASSVVNSGNTIYF
DNA: TGTGCCAGCAGCGTAGTTAATTCTGGAAACACCATATATTTT

D: TRBD2
size: -
V: TRBV18
length: 15
J: TRBJ2-1
CDR3: CASSSGLAEINEQFF
DNA: TGTGCCAGCTCATCGGGACTAGCGGAAATCAATGAGCAGTTCTTC

D: TRBD2
size: -
V: TRBV28
length: 16
J: TRBJ2-7
CDR3: CASSLSGTSGDYEQYF
DNA: TGTGCCAGCAGTTTATCGGGGACTAGCGGTGACTACGAGCAGTACTTC

D: TRBD1
size: -
V: TRBV10-2
length: 14
J: TRBJ2-5
CDR3: CASRNTGGDETQYF
DNA: TGCGCCAGCAGGAATACAGGGGGCGACGAGACCCAGTACTTC

D: TRBD2
size: -
V: TRBV11-3
length: 14
J: TRBJ2-1
CDR3: CASSLVGTSGTQFF
DNA: TGTGCCAGCAGCTTAGTAGGGACTAGCGGGACACAGTTCTTC

D: TRBD2
size: -
V: TRBV5-1
length: 15
J: TRBJ2-3
CDR3: CASRLVGGGTDTQYF
DNA: TGCGCCAGCAGGCTAGTTGGCGGGGGTACAGATACGCAGTATTTT

D: -
size: -
V: TRBV5-4
length: 13
J: TRBJ2-7
CDR3: CASSLGSSYEQYF
DNA: TGTGCCAGCAGCTTGGGCAGCTCCTACGAGCAGTACTTC

D: -
size: -
V: TRBV27
length: 13
J: TRBJ2-7
CDR3: CASSFLPSYEQYF
DNA: TGTGCCAGCAGTTTCCTCCCAAGTTACGAGCAGTACTTC

D: TRBD2
size: -
V: TRBV29-1
length: 14
J: TRBJ2-7
CDR3: CSALVTSGAHEQYF
DNA: TGCAGCGCCCTCGTAACTAGCGGGGCCCACGAGCAGTACTTC

D: -
size: once
V: TRBV9
length: 15
J: TRBJ1-2
CDR3: CASSLTAGSNYGYTF
DNA: TGTGCCAGCAGCTTAACGGCCGGGAGTAACTATGGCTACACCTTC

D: TRBD1
size: once
V: TRBV28
length: 12
J: TRBJ1-2
CDR3: CASMGQPRGYTF
DNA: TGTGCCAGCATGGGACAGCCGAGGGGCTACACCTTC

D: -
size: once
V: TRBV2
length: 13
J: TRBJ2-1
CDR3: CASRATPYNEQFF
DNA: TGTGCCAGCAGAGCGACTCCATACAATGAGCAGTTCTTC

D: -
size: -
V: TRBV5-1
length: 13
J: TRBJ2-1
CDR3: CASSYPNYNEQFF
DNA: TGCGCCAGCAGCTACCCAAATTACAATGAGCAGTTCTTC

D: -
size: once
V: TRBV5-1
length: 12
J: TRBJ2-1
CDR3: CASSPTSTEQFF
DNA: TGCGCCAGCAGCCCAACTAGCACTGAGCAGTTCTTC

D: -
size: -
V: TRBV27
length: 14
J: TRBJ2-1
CDR3: CASSLSGVYNEQFF
DNA: TGTGCCAGCAGTTTATCGGGAGTTTACAATGAGCAGTTCTTC

D: -
size: -
V: TRBV2
length: 13
J: TRBJ2-1
CDR3: CASKGTNYNEQFF
DNA: TGTGCCAGCAAAGGGACGAATTACAATGAGCAGTTCTTC

D: TRBD2
size: -
V: TRBV6-5
length: 15
J: TRBJ2-2
CDR3: CASTGGAEDTGELFF
DNA: TGTGCCAGCACCGGGGGGGCTGAGGATACCGGGGAGCTGTTTTTT

D: TRBD1
size: -
V: TRBV27
length: 14
J: TRBJ2-7
CDR3: CASRNHRGSYEQYF
DNA: TGTGCCAGCAGGAACCACAGGGGGAGCTACGAGCAGTACTTC

D: -
size: -
V: TRBV9
length: 15
J: TRBJ1-1
CDR3: CASSDSTGQNTEAFF
DNA: TGTGCCAGCAGCGACAGTACTGGGCAGAACACTGAAGCTTTCTTT

D: -
size: -
V: TRBV2
length: 13
J: TRBJ2-7
CDR3: CASEGETLYEQYF
DNA: TGTGCCAGCGAGGGCGAAACCCTCTACGAGCAGTACTTC

D: -
size: once
V: TRBV4-2
length: 15
J: TRBJ1-6
CDR3: CASSQADRNNSPLHF
DNA: TGTGCCAGCAGCCAAGCGGACAGAAATAATTCACCCCTCCACTTT

D: -
size: once
V: TRBV7-2
length: 16
J: TRBJ1-3
CDR3: CASSPGSGVAGNTIYF
DNA: TGTGCCAGCAGCCCGGGGTCAGGGGTGGCTGGAAACACCATATATTTT

D: TRBD1
size: -
V: TRBV27
length: 15
J: TRBJ1-5
CDR3: CASSLSPGQGQPQHF
DNA: TGTGCCAGCAGTTTATCACCGGGACAGGGTCAGCCCCAGCATTTT

D: -
size: -
V: TRBV5-1
length: 14
J: TRBJ2-3
CDR3: CASIRGERTDTQYF
DNA: TGCGCCAGCATCAGGGGAGAGCGCACAGATACGCAGTATTTT

D: -
size: -
V: TRBV5-1
length: 16
J: TRBJ2-5
CDR3: CASTVLGLRDRETQYF
DNA: TGCGCCAGCACCGTACTCGGGCTACGAGATCGGGAGACCCAGTACTTC

D: -
size: -
V: TRBV27
length: 14
J: TRBJ1-2
CDR3: CATMEQGTNYGYTF
DNA: TGTGCCACCATGGAGCAGGGGACGAACTATGGCTACACCTTC

D: TRBD2
size: -
V: TRBV2
length: 15
J: TRBJ2-5
CDR3: CASISGGVGRKTQYF
DNA: TGTGCCAGCATCAGTGGGGGGGTGGGCCGGAAGACCCAGTACTTC

D: TRBD2
size: -
V: TRBV7-2
length: 14
J: TRBJ2-5
CDR3: CASSRGGRAETQYF
DNA: TGTGCCAGCAGCCGCGGGGGGAGGGCGGAGACCCAGTACTTC

D: -
size: -
V: TRBV9
length: 16
J: TRBJ1-6
CDR3: CASSPLGGFRNSPLHF
DNA: TGTGCCAGCAGCCCGCTTGGAGGGTTTCGGAATTCACCCCTCCACTTT

D: TRBD2
size: -
V: TRBV9
length: 16
J: TRBJ2-2
CDR3: CASSVETSASTGELFF
DNA: TGTGCCAGCAGCGTTGAAACTAGCGCCAGCACCGGGGAGCTGTTTTTT

D: -
size: -
V: TRBV11-3
length: 13
J: TRBJ2-1
CDR3: CASSSARVHEQFF
DNA: TGTGCCAGCAGCTCCGCCCGGGTCCATGAGCAGTTCTTC

D: -
size: -
V: TRBV4-1
length: 15
J: TRBJ2-7
CDR3: CASSQDIRVINEQYF
DNA: TGCGCCAGCAGCCAAGATATCAGGGTGATAAACGAGCAGTACTTC

D: -
size: -
V: TRBV2
length: 14
J: TRBJ2-7
CDR3: CASRGHGLTYEQYF
DNA: TGTGCCAGCAGGGGGCATGGTCTAACCTACGAGCAGTACTTC

D: TRBD1
size: -
V: TRBV27
length: 14
J: TRBJ2-5
CDR3: CASSSGTGLETQYF
DNA: TGTGCCAGCAGTTCCGGGACAGGGTTGGAGACCCAGTACTTC

D: -
size: -
V: TRBV6-5
length: 10
J: TRBJ1-1
CDR3: CASTALEAFF
DNA: TGTGCCAGCACCGCCCTTGAAGCTTTCTTT

D: TRBD1
size: -
V: TRBV5-4
length: 14
J: TRBJ2-7
CDR3: CASSFGTGSYEQYF
DNA: TGTGCCAGCAGCTTCGGGACAGGGTCCTACGAGCAGTACTTC

D: TRBD1
size: -
V: TRBV9
length: 15
J: TRBJ1-4
CDR3: CASSLGGTGGEKLFF
DNA: TGTGCCAGCAGCCTAGGGGGGACAGGGGGTGAAAAACTGTTTTTT

D: -
size: -
V: TRBV27
length: 16
J: TRBJ1-4
CDR3: CASRPLDRFTNEKLFF
DNA: TGTGCCAGCAGACCCCTCGACAGGTTCACTAATGAAAAACTGTTTTTT

D: -
size: -
V: TRBV10-3
length: 16
J: TRBJ2-7
CDR3: CAISTSGGRTSYEQYF
DNA: -

D: TRBD2
size: -
V: TRBV2
length: 17
J: TRBJ2-3
CDR3: CASSEAGLAGAADTQYF
DNA: TGTGCCAGCAGTGAAGCGGGACTAGCGGGAGCCGCAGATACGCAGTATTTT

D: TRBD1
size: -
V: TRBV2
length: 14
J: TRBJ2-7
CDR3: CASSTLGQGYEQYF
DNA: TGTGCCAGCAGCACCTTAGGACAGGGCTACGAGCAGTACTTC

D: TRBD1
size: few
V: TRBV2
length: 15
J: TRBJ1-6
CDR3: CASMRRTGSDSPLHF
DNA: TGTGCCAGCATGAGGAGGACAGGGTCTGATTCACCCCTCCACTTT

D: -
size: -
V: TRBV7-8
length: 15
J: TRBJ1-4
CDR3: CASSFRPATNEKLFF
DNA: TGTGCCAGCAGCTTTCGGCCAGCAACTAATGAAAAACTGTTTTTT

D: -
size: -
V: TRBV5-1
length: 13
J: TRBJ2-2
CDR3: CASSLEGVGELFF
DNA: TGCGCCAGCAGCTTGGAAGGGGTCGGGGAGCTGTTTTTT

D: -
size: -
V: TRBV2
length: 14
J: TRBJ1-1
CDR3: CASSSPVRETEAFF
DNA: TGTGCCAGCAGTAGCCCGGTGAGGGAAACTGAAGCTTTCTTT

D: -
size: -
V: TRBV18
length: 14
J: TRBJ1-4
CDR3: CASSPRTVDEKLFF
DNA: TGTGCCAGCTCACCACGGACAGTCGATGAAAAACTGTTTTTT

D: TRBD2
size: -
V: TRBV5-1
length: 14
J: TRBJ2-5
CDR3: CASSLGTSGETQYF
DNA: TGCGCCAGCAGCTTGGGGACTAGCGGGGAGACCCAGTACTTC

D: TRBD1
size: -
V: TRBV5-5
length: 17
J: TRBJ2-2
CDR3: CASIMYMGQGEAGELFF
DNA: TGTGCCAGCATCATGTATATGGGGCAGGGGGAAGCCGGGGAGCTGTTTTTT

D: TRBD2
size: -
V: TRBV7-6
length: 14
J: TRBJ2-7
CDR3: CASSLRAGVDEQYF
DNA: TGTGCCAGCAGCTTACGAGCGGGAGTCGACGAGCAGTACTTC

D: TRBD1
size: -
V: TRBV7-6
length: 16
J: TRBJ2-1
CDR3: CASSFLTGDGYNEQFF
DNA: TGTGCCAGCAGCTTCCTAACAGGGGATGGCTACAATGAGCAGTTCTTC

D: TRBD1
size: few
V: TRBV6-5
length: 16
J: TRBJ2-7
CDR3: CASSYGGTGGTYEQYF
DNA: TGTGCCAGCAGTTACGGTGGGACAGGGGGAACCTACGAGCAGTACTTC

D: -
size: -
V: TRBV19
length: 16
J: TRBJ2-2
CDR3: CASSIWGRLNTGELFF
DNA: TGTGCCAGTAGTATCTGGGGACGGTTGAACACCGGGGAGCTGTTTTTT

D: -
size: -
V: TRBV5-3
length: 15
J: TRBJ1-5
CDR3: CARSSERGGNQPQHF
DNA: TGTGCCAGAAGCAGCGAAAGGGGTGGCAATCAGCCCCAGCATTTT

D: TRBD2
size: -
V: TRBV2
length: 16
J: TRBJ2-1
CDR3: CASSGTSGELGDEQFF
DNA: TGTGCCAGCAGTGGGACTAGCGGGGAACTTGGGGATGAGCAGTTCTTC

D: -
size: -
V: TRBV10-3
length: 15
J: TRBJ2-1
CDR3: CAISESPVGYNEQFF
DNA: TGTGCCATCAGTGAGTCCCCAGTAGGATACAATGAGCAGTTCTTC

D: -
size: -
V: TRBV2
length: 15
J: TRBJ2-2
CDR3: CASSDPTVNTGELFF
DNA: TGTGCCAGCAGTGACCCGACAGTGAACACCGGGGAGCTGTTTTTT

D: TRBD1
size: once
V: TRBV7-9
length: 14
J: TRBJ1-4
CDR3: CASSLMGQGGKLFF
DNA: TGTGCCAGCAGCTTAATGGGACAGGGGGGAAAACTGTTTTTT

D: TRBD1
size: -
V: TRBV5-1
length: 16
J: TRBJ2-7
CDR3: CASSLDPSGTGGEQYF
DNA: TGCGCCAGCAGCTTGGATCCCTCCGGGACAGGAGGCGAGCAGTACTTC